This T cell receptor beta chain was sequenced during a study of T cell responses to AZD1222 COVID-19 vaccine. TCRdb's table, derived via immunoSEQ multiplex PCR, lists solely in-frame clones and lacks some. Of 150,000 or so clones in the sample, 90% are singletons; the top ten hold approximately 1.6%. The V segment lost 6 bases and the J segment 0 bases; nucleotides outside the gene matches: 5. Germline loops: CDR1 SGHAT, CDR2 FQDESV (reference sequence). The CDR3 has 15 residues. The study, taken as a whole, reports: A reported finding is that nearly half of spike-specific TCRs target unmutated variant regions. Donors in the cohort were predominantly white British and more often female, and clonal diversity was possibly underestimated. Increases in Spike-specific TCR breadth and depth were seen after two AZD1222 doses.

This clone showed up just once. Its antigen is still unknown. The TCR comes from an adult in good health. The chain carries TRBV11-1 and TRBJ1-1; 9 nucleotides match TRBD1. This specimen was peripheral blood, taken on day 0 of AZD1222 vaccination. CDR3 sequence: CASRTGGAMNTEAFF. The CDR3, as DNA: TGTGCCAGCAGGACAGGGGGGGCTATGAACACTGAAGCTTTCTTT.